Sequencing of this T cell receptor beta chain was carried out in a study of T-cell reconstitution after alpha-beta-depleted transplantation in children. The sample holds many counts of this clonotype. This sample's TCRbeta library carried unique molecular identifier barcodes. TCRdb re-analysed the PCR reads in MiXCR, keeping a single row per CDR3 protein. The table records hundreds of thousands of distinct CDR3 sequences, around 17% of them present only once. The V gene end was trimmed by 4 bases and the J gene end by 8 bases; junction bases not matched to a gene: 10. The CDR3 has 15 amino acids. Germline-derived CDR1 and CDR2 are MGHRA and YSYEKL.

The receptor's source is a human donor who donated a stem cell graft to a child with acute lymphoblastic leukemia. The chain is built from TRBV4-1 and TRBJ2-1; 8 nucleotides line up with TRBD2. This specimen consisted of PBMCs from the stem cell graft donor, obtained from the stem cell graft. The CDR3 spells CASSRGLAFGDEQFF. The CDR3 bases are TGCGCCAGCAGCCGCGGACTAGCATTCGGGGATGAGCAGTTCTTC.